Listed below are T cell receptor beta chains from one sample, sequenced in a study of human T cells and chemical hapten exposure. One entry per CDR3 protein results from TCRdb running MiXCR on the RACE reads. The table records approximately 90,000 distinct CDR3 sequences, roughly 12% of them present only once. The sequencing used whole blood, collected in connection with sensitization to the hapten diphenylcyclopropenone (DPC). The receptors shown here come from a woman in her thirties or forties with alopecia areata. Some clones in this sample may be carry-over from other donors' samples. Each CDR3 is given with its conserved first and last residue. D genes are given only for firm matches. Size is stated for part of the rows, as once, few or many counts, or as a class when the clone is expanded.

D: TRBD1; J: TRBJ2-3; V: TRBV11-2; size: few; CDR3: CASSSQGADTQYF; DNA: TGTGCCAGCAGCTCCCAGGGGGCAGATACGCAGTATTTT
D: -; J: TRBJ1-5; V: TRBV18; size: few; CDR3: CASSPQPGAYNQPQHF; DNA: TGTGCCAGCTCACCACAACCAGGGGCGTACAATCAGCCCCAGCATTTT
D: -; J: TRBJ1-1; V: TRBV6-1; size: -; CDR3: CASSNPRAFF; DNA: TGTGCCAGCTCAAACCCCCGGGCTTTCTTT
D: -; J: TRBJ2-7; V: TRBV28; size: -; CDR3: CASSSVGYEQYF; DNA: TGTGCCAGCAGTTCAGTGGGGTACGAGCAGTACTTC
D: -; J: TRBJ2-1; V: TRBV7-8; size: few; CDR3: CASSLDSGPNEQFF; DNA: TGTGCCAGCAGCTTAGATAGCGGACCCAATGAGCAGTTCTTC
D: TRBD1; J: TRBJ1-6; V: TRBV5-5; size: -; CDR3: CASSLAGQGNSPLHF; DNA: TGTGCCAGCAGCTTGGCGGGACAGGGAAATTCACCCCTCCACTTT
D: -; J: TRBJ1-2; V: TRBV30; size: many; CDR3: CAWSPGLGGYTF; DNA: TGTGCCTGGAGTCCCGGTCTGGGGGGCTACACCTTC
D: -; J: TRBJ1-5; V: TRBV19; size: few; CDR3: CATGSYQPQHF; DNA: TGTGCCACGGGGTCTTATCAGCCCCAGCATTTT
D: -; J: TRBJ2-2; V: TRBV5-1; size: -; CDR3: CASSLVSGTRGELFF; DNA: TGCGCCAGCAGCTTGGTATCAGGCACCCGCGGGGAGCTGTTTTTT
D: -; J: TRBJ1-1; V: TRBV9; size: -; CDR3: CASSVEGQWDTEAFF; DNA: TGTGCCAGCAGCGTCGAAGGACAGTGGGACACTGAAGCTTTCTTT
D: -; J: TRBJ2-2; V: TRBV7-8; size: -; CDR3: CASSLRYGELFF; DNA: TGTGCCAGCAGCCTACGCTACGGGGAGCTGTTTTTT
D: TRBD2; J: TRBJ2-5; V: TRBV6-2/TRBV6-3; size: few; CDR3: CASRGLAGRETQYF; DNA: TGTGCCAGCCGGGGACTAGCGGGAAGAGAGACCCAGTACTTC
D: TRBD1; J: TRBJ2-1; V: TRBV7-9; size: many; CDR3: CASSFDRANNEQFF; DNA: TGTGCCAGCAGCTTTGACAGGGCCAACAATGAGCAGTTCTTC
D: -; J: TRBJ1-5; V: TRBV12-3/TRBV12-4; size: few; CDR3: CASSKDRRNQPQHF; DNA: TGTGCCAGCAGTAAAGACCGACGCAATCAGCCCCAGCATTTT
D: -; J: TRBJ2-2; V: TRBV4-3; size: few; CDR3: CASSQVAWTGELFF; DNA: TGCGCCAGCAGCCAAGTAGCCTGGACCGGGGAGCTGTTTTTT
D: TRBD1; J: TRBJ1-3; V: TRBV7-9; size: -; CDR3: CASSLGQQGNTIYF; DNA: TGTGCCAGCAGCCTGGGACAGCAAGGAAACACCATATATTTT
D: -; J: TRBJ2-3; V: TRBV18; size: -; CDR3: CASSRTGDTQYF; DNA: TGTGCCAGCTCCCGGACCGGGGATACGCAGTATTTT
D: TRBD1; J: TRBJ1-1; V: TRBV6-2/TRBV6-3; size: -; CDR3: CASSRTGVNTEAFF; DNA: TGTGCCAGCAGCCGGACAGGCGTGAACACTGAAGCTTTCTTT
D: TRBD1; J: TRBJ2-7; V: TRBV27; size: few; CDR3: CASSLRQGANRQYF; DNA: TGTGCCAGCAGTTTAAGGCAGGGGGCGAATCGGCAGTACTTC
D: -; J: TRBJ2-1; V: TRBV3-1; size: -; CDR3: CASSPSPVSSYNEQFF; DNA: TGTGCCAGCAGCCCCTCCCCGGTGTCTTCCTACAATGAGCAGTTCTTC
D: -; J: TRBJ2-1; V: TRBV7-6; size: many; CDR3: CASSFKVKGVSGNNEQFF; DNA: TGTGCCAGCAGCTTTAAAGTGAAGGGCGTGTCGGGCAACAATGAGCAGTTCTTC
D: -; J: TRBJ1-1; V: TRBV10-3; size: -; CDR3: CAISDWPGRTTEAFF; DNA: TGTGCCATCAGTGATTGGCCAGGGAGGACCACTGAAGCTTTCTTT
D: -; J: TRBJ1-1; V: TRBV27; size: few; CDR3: CASSLSTADTEAFF; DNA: TGTGCCAGCAGTTTATCTACAGCAGACACTGAAGCTTTCTTT
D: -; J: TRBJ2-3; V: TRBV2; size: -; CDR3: CACSERGNTQYF; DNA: TGTGCCTGCAGTGAAAGGGGGAATACGCAGTATTTT
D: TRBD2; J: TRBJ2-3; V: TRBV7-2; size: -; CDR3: CASSLRPVAGGSTDTQYF; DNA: TGTGCCAGCAGCCTCCGCCCCGTGGCGGGAGGGAGCACAGATACGCAGTATTTT
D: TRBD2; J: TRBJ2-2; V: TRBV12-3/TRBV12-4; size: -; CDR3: CASSPLLAGGPPGELFF; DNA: TGTGCCAGCAGCCCTCTACTCGCGGGAGGGCCCCCCGGGGAGCTGTTTTTT
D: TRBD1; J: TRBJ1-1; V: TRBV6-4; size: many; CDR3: CASRVQGTDTEAFF; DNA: TGTGCCAGCAGAGTACAGGGGACGGACACTGAAGCTTTCTTT
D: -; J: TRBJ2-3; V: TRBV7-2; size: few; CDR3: CASSIGGDTDTQYF; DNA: TGTGCCAGCAGCATTGGGGGCGACACAGATACGCAGTATTTT
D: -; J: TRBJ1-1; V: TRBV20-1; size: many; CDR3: CSALTGVNTEAFF; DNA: TGCAGTGCCTTGACAGGCGTGAACACTGAAGCTTTCTTT
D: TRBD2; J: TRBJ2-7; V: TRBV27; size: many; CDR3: CASGEGLAGTYEQYF; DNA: TGTGCCAGCGGGGAGGGACTAGCGGGAACCTACGAGCAGTACTTC
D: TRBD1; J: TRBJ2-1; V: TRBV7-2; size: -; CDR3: CASSSWTGGNEQFF; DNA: TGTGCCAGCAGCTCTTGGACAGGGGGCAATGAGCAGTTCTTC